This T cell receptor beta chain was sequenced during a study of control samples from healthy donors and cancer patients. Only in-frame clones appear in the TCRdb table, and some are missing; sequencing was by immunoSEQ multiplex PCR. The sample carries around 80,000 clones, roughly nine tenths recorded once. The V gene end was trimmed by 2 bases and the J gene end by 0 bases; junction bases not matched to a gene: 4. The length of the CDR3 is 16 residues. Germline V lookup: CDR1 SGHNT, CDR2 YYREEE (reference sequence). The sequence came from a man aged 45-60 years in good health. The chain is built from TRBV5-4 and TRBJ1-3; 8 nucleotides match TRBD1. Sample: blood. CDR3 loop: CASSLRTGSSGNTIYF. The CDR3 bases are TGTGCCAGCAGCTTAAGGACAGGGTCCTCTGGAAACACCATATATTTT.